The rows below give T cell receptor beta chains drawn from one sample of a study of T cell repertoires in cytomegalovirus infection. TCRdb itself ran the reads through MiXCR, one entry per CDR3 protein. This table has 200,000 to 300,000 distinct CDR3 sequences, roughly 13% appearing once. The sequencing sample was made of PBMCs. Receptors were obtained from a human donor in good health (CMV status not recorded). Some clones in this sample may be carry-over from other donors' samples. Both conserved end residues are part of each CDR3. A D gene is named only where the DNA matches it firmly. Clone size is not always given. Where it is, it says once, few, many or a class for expanded clones.

>TRBJ2-3|TRBV19|TRBD1|.
CASSQDRVGNQPQYF
TGTGCCAGTAGTCAGGACAGGGTTGGCAATCAGCCCCAGTATTTT
>TRBJ2-1|TRBV10-3|TRBD2|many
CAIMGGGAGNEQFF
TGTGCCATCATGGGCGGGGGGGCCGGCAATGAGCAGTTCTTC
>TRBJ2-6|TRBV9|TRBD2|many
CASSASAGNSGANVLTF
TGTGCCAGCAGCGCCTCAGCGGGGAACTCTGGGGCCAACGTCCTGACTTTC
>TRBJ2-2|TRBV29-1|TRBD1|many
CSVGTGGYSTGELFF
TGCAGCGTCGGGACAGGGGGCTACAGCACCGGGGAGCTGTTTTTT
>TRBJ1-3|TRBV6-5|.|many
CASSYTATDSGNTIYF
TGTGCCAGCAGTTACACAGCGACAGACTCTGGAAACACCATATATTTT
>TRBJ2-1|TRBV5-5|TRBD2|few
CASSLRGGQAYNEQFF
TGTGCCAGCAGCTTGCGGGGGGGCCAGGCCTACAATGAGCAGTTCTTC
>TRBJ2-3|TRBV7-3|.|many
CASSLNADTQYF
TGTGCCAGCAGCTTAAACGCAGATACGCAGTATTTT
>TRBJ1-6|TRBV4-3|TRBD1|few
CASSQVRDSNSPLHF
TGCGCCAGCAGCCAAGTACGGGACAGTAATTCACCCCTCCACTTT
>TRBJ2-5|TRBV7-2|.|many
CASSQNEGETQYF
TGTGCCAGCAGCCAAAATGAGGGGGAGACCCAGTACTTC
>TRBJ1-3|TRBV6-2/TRBV6-3|.|.
CASSYSQLQGNSGNTIYF
TGTGCCAGCAGTTACAGCCAACTTCAGGGGAACTCTGGAAACACCATATATTTT
>TRBJ2-5|TRBV12-3/TRBV12-4|.|many
CASSSNRAPEETQYF
TGTGCCAGCAGTTCGAACAGGGCCCCCGAAGAGACCCAGTACTTC